These T cell receptor beta chains were read from a single sample in a study of cytomegalovirus exposure and HLA in healthy donors. Produced via immunoSEQ multiplex PCR; TCRdb's table is partial and in-frame only. The sample consists of more than 95,000 clones, about three quarters of them appearing once. Material: PBMCs. The receptors derive from a male donor in good health and CMV-seronegative. Both conserved end residues are part of each CDR3.

CASRPGHRLGIQYF	TRBV28	TRBJ2-4
CAWSLGPGPLSEQYF	TRBV30	TRBJ2-7
CASSWGEGSQPQHF	TRBV2	TRBJ1-5
CASSYSGANVLTF	TRBV6-6	TRBJ2-6
CAWSPLSKPGRSSYEQYF	TRBV30	TRBJ2-7
CASSSSTSGSPPYEQYF	TRBV5-6	TRBJ2-7
CASSDTESTDTQYF	TRBV6-1	TRBJ2-3
CASSLGQLSSYEQYF	TRBV27	TRBJ2-7
CASSLDSSGLYEQFF	TRBV7-9	TRBJ2-1
CAISLNPGTEAFF	TRBV10-3	TRBJ1-1
CASSPFPQNGYTF	TRBV7-3	TRBJ1-2
CASSPHQAGVAETQYF	TRBV7-2	TRBJ2-5
CASSQDRLAGVLQFF	TRBV14	TRBJ2-1
CASSSGHRNTEAFF	TRBV11-3	TRBJ1-1
CASSLGQEISYEQYF	TRBV4-1	TRBJ2-7
CASSRQGAGANVLTF	TRBV18	TRBJ2-6
CASSQPGQGITEAFF	TRBV5-4	TRBJ1-1
CASSTGVEETQYF	TRBV6-1	TRBJ2-5
CASSDPGYGYTF	TRBV19	TRBJ1-2
CASSFPQGAGTEAFF	TRBV28	TRBJ1-1
CASSQRTGENTEAFF	TRBV27	TRBJ1-1
CASSGIDSNTGELFF	TRBV25-1	TRBJ2-2
CASSPHIDEKLFF	TRBV11-2	TRBJ1-4
CASSPSGRAGDTQYF	TRBV19	TRBJ2-3
CASSLFGGGEYEQYF	TRBV28	TRBJ2-7
CASSPNSETQYF	TRBV18	TRBJ2-5
CASSGPRTSGNRAQYF	TRBV10-2	TRBJ2-5
CASSPLPGQGANYGYTF	TRBV19	TRBJ1-2
CASSRGGTSGSGNEQFF	TRBV5-1	TRBJ2-1
CASSQGLDRRYYEQYF	TRBV14	TRBJ2-7
CASSLGASGRLVQFF	TRBV11-2	TRBJ2-1
CASSRGGSNQPQHF	TRBV7-9	TRBJ1-5
CASSYWGGAETQYF	TRBV6-6	TRBJ2-5
CASSLVEAGRETQYF	TRBV7-6	TRBJ2-5
CSAQSTGANQPQHF	TRBV29-1	TRBJ1-5
CASSLGQGHAEQFF	TRBV5-5	TRBJ2-1
CASSPPGGNYGYTF	TRBV11-3	TRBJ1-2
CASSQPRNTEAFF	TRBV4-1	TRBJ1-1
CASSLGDPKNIQYF	TRBV5-1	TRBJ2-4
CASRGQGGQETQYF	TRBV6-5	TRBJ2-5
CASSSSSTGDQPQHF	TRBV18	TRBJ1-5
CASSLLAGGLNEQFF	TRBV18	TRBJ2-1